These 18 T cell receptor beta chains share one sample of origin, sequenced in a study of T cells in Graves' hyperthyroidism and ophthalmopathy. RNA transcripts gave rise to amplified TCR beta CDR3 regions. The primer set for the first-round RT-PCR of the TCR CDR3 was HTBI. Each CDR3 protein gets one entry after TCRdb re-called the multiplex PCR reads with MiXCR. The top ten clones hold about 7% of a sample with approximately 640,000 distinct CDR3 sequences, nearly 45% of them seen once. The sample taken for sequencing was peripheral blood or thyroid tissue (not recorded which). These receptor sequences come from an adult man with Graves' disease, either hyperthyroidism or ophthalmopathy (not recorded which).

There are many counts of this clonotype. The chain combines TRBV10-3 with TRBJ2-5; TRBD2 aligns across 10 bases. With 6 bases clipped from V and 4 bases from J, the junction kept 5 bases outside the gene matches. The length of the CDR3 is 14 residues. Germline CDR1 and CDR2: ENHRY and SYGVKD. CDR3 sequence (DNA): TGTGCCATCAGGGCTAGCGGGGGCGGAGAGACCCAGTACTTC. Translating it yields CAIRASGGGETQYF.

The CDR3 nucleotides are TGTGCCAGTAGTATAACAAGGTCGGCTGCCTATGGCTACACCTTC. The encoded protein is CASSITRSAAYGYTF. The chain combines TRBV19 with TRBJ1-2, with D unresolved. There are 15 residues in the CDR3. Germline V gene sequence: CDR1 LNHDA, CDR2 SQIVND (reference sequence). With 2 bases removed from V and 4 bases from J, the gap between germline ends came to 14 bases. The variable domain in full, completed from reference TRBV19 and TRBJ1-2, reads DGGITQSPKYLFRKEGQNVTLSCEQNLNHDAMYWYRQDPGQGLRLIYYSQIVNDFQKGDIAEGYSVSREKKESFPLTVTSAQKNPTAFYLCASSITRSAAYGYTFGSGTRLTVV.

The gene calls are TRBV11-1 and TRBJ2-7, with TRBD1 matching over 8 bases. The CDR3 is 13 residues long. V shed 5 bases and J 7 bases; nucleotides not matched to a gene: 7. CDR1 is SGHAT and CDR2 is FQDESV in the germline V gene (reference sequence). CDR3 nucleotides: TGTGCCAGCAGCGCCCGGACAGGGCGGGAGCAGTACTTC. This codes for CASSARTGREQYF.

The rearrangement uses TRBV6-6 and TRBJ2-5; D not certain. V lost 5 bases, J lost 12 bases, and 13 bases lay in between. The CDR3 is 11 residues long. CDR1 MNHNY and CDR2 SVGAGI come from the germline V gene (reference sequence). DNA of the CDR3: TGTGCCAGCAGTCCGCCGGAACCAAAGTACTTC. Its translation: CASSPPEPKYF.

This chain connects TRBV5-1 to TRBJ1-1; D unclear. The CDR3 has 15 residues. V was trimmed by 6 bases and J by 0 bases, leaving 15 bases between them. Germline assignment: CDR1 SGHRS and CDR2 YFSETQ. The CDR3 DNA is TGCGCCAGCATCCCAGGACTGCGACTGAACACTGAAGCTTTCTTT. This gives the protein CASIPGLRLNTEAFF.

CDR3 nucleotides: TGTGCCAGCAGTGAATTCCCATTTGGGACAGAGTATTCCCAGTACTTC. Its protein is CASSEFPFGTEYSQYF. This rearrangement joins TRBV7-6 to TRBJ2-5, with TRBD1 matching 7 bases. Trimming took 6 bases from V and 9 from J; bases not matched to a gene: 19. CDR3 size: 16 residues. CDR1 and CDR2 from the germline V gene are SGHVS and FNYEAQ.

The genes are TRBV29-1 and TRBJ1-2; D remains unclear. V lost 7 bases and J lost 3, with 6 bases in between. The CDR3 sequence is 10 residues long. CDR1 and CDR2 (germline): SQVTM, ANQGSEA. CDR3 sequence: CSGADYGYTF. The DNA of the CDR3 is TGCAGCGGAGCGGACTATGGCTACACCTTC. Based on the CDR3 plus reference TRBV29-1 and TRBJ1-2, the full variable domain is SAVISQKPSRDICQRGTSLTIQCQVDSQVTMMFWYRQQPGQSLTLIATANQGSEATYESGFVIDKFPISRPNLTFSTLTVSNMSPEDSSIYLCSGADYGYTFGSGTRLTVV.

This clonotype was detected a few times. V gene TRBV10-1 combines with J gene TRBJ1-5; no clear D gene. This CDR3 region has 16 residues. The germline gives CDR1 WNHNN, CDR2 SYGVQD (reference sequence). V was trimmed by 8 bases and J by 0 bases, leaving 17 bases between them. The CDR3 sequence: CASLDYGFDSNQPQHF. The CDR3, as DNA: TGCGCCAGCCTCGATTATGGTTTCGATAGCAATCAGCCCCAGCATTTT.

V is TRBV2 and J is TRBJ2-5; the match to TRBD2 covers 13 bases. The germline V gene has CDR1 SNHLY and CDR2 FYNNEI. This CDR3 is 17 amino acids long. V dropped 3 bases and J dropped 0; count of bases not matched to a gene: 4. The CDR3 here is CASSEPGLAGDQETQYF. The CDR3 DNA reads as TGTGCCAGCAGTGAGCCAGGACTAGCGGGGGACCAAGAGACCCAGTACTTC.

This clonotype was recorded many times. The V call is TRBV7-2, the J call TRBJ1-1, with unresolved D. V lost 1 base, J lost 4 bases, and 10 bases lay in between. In germline, CDR1 is SGHTA, CDR2 FQGNSA. The CDR3 is made up of 14 amino acids. The CDR3 DNA follows: TGTGCCAGCAGCTTAGAATTAGGGAGCACTGAAGCTTTCTTT. Protein sequence: CASSLELGSTEAFF.

The chain couples TRBV9 to TRBJ2-7; 12 nucleotides agree with TRBD2. Losses at the gene ends were 4 bases for V and 0 bases for J; bases not matched to a gene: 17. Germline CDR1 reads SGDLS; CDR2 reads YYNGEE. The CDR3 contains 20 residues. DNA for the CDR3: TGTGCCAGCAGCTTAGCGGTGGCTAGCGGGGGGGGTACGAGCTCCTACGAGCAGTACTTC. Its translation: CASSLAVASGGGTSSYEQYF.

The genes are TRBV2 and TRBJ2-2; D remains unclear. This CDR3 has 16 residues. V was pared by 4 bases and J by 2 bases, with 14 bases between. The germline V gene has CDR1 SNHLY and CDR2 FYNNEI. Here the CDR3 DNA reads TGTGCCAGCAGTGGGCCCATTGACCCAAACACCGGGGAGCTGTTTTTT. It encodes CASSGPIDPNTGELFF.

A few counts support this clonotype. The V gene is TRBV7-2, the J gene TRBJ2-7; maybe TRBD1 (5 bases). The length of the CDR3 is 16 residues. Germline V gene sequence: CDR1 SGHTA, CDR2 FQGNSA. Trimming left V 4 bases short and J 1 base short, with 17 bases between. CDR3 region: CASSSIRRSGSYEQYF. The CDR3 DNA reads TGTGCCAGCAGCTCGATCCGACGATCAGGGTCCTACGAGCAGTACTTC.

This clonotype has a single count. V is TRBV5-4 and J is TRBJ2-7; D possibly corresponds to TRBD1 (5 bases). The germline gives CDR1 SGHNT, CDR2 YYREEE (reference sequence). The V gene lost 4 bases and the J gene lost 4 bases, with 18 bases spanning the gap. The CDR3 is 15 residues long. For the CDR3, the DNA is TGTGCCAGCAGCCAAGAGCATAGGGGCCCATACGAGCAGTACTTC. This translates into CASSQEHRGPYEQYF.

This clonotype turned up a few times. The chain joins TRBV2 to TRBJ2-6, with D perhaps matching TRBD1 (5 bases). V was cut by 7 bases and J by 0 bases, with 16 bases left in between. CDR3 length: 17 amino acids. The germline V gene encodes CDR1 SNHLY and CDR2 FYNNEI. The CDR3 protein is CASIRAGSISGANVLTF. The CDR3 coding sequence is TGTGCCAGCATTCGGGCAGGGTCAATCTCTGGGGCCAACGTCCTGACTTTC.

The V call is TRBV11-2, the J call TRBJ1-4, with 9 positions matching TRBD1. From germline, CDR1 is SGHAT and CDR2 FQNNGV. This CDR3 is built from 16 residues. V dropped 5 bases and J dropped 0; count of bases not matched to a gene: 4. The CDR3 sequence: CASSQQGAATNEKLFF. The CDR3 DNA sequence: TGTGCCAGCAGCCAACAGGGGGCGGCAACTAATGAAAAACTGTTTTTT.

Note on this clonotype: A read error may account for a junction end that differs from germline. This rearrangement joins TRBV20-1 to TRBJ2-7; possible D gene TRBD2, 5 bases. The CDR3 has 16 amino acids. Germline CDR1 is DFQATT and CDR2 is SNEGSKA (reference sequence). The CDR3 DNA follows: TGCAGTGCCAGAGGTCCTGGCGGGCTCCTCGGGTACGAGCAGTACTTC. Translated, it gives CSARGPGGLLGYEQYF.

As to this clonotype: This likely comes from a read error, as the CDR3 has no conserved phenylalanine or tryptophan at its end. The gene calls are TRBV19 and TRBJ1-1; 11 nucleotides align to TRBD1. V dropped 3 bases and J dropped 3; count of bases not matched to a gene: 0. Looked up from germline, CDR1 is LNHDA and CDR2 is SQIVND (reference sequence). The length of the CDR3 is 14 residues. As DNA, the CDR3 is TGTGCCAGTAGTATGGGACAGGGGGACACTGAAGCTTTCCTT. Translating it yields CASSMGQGDTEAFL.